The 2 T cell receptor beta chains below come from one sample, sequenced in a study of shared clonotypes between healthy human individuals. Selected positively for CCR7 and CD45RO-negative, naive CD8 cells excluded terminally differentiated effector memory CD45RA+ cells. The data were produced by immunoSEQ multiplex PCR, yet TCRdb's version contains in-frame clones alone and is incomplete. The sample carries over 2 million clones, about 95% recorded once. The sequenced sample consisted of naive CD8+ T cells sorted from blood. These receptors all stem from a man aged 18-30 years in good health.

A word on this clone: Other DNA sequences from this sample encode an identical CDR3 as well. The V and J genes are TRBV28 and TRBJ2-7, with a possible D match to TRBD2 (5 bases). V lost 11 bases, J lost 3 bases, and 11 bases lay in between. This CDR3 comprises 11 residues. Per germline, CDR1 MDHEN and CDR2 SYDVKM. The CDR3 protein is CASLRGYEQYF. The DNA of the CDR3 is TGTGCCTCCCTTCGGGGCTACGAGCAGTACTTC.

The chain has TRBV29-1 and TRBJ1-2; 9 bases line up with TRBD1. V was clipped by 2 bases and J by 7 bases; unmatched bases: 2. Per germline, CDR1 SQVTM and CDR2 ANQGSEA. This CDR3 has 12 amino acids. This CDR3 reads CSVETGGSGYTF. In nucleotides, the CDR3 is TGCAGCGTTGAAACAGGGGGCAGTGGCTACACCTTC.